The clone carrying this T cell receptor beta chain was counted once. What it recognizes is unknown. These data are taken from a study of T cells in Graves' hyperthyroidism and ophthalmopathy. Notes on the study in general: Patients with ophthalmopathy were separated from those with stable hyperthyroidism by a 13 V-J model. Most thyroid-expanded clonotypes above 0.001 were also found in blood.

Researchers amplified the TCR beta CDR3 regions from RNA transcripts. First-round RT-PCR with HTBI primers amplified the TCR CDR3 region. MiXCR, run by TCRdb on the multiplex PCR reads, gives a single entry per CDR3 protein. The repertoire includes about 640,000 distinct CDR3 sequences, 20% to 25% of them detected once, and under 35% sits in the top ten. Diagnoses were established using clinical symptoms, serum thyroxine and TRAb, thyroid ultrasound and orbital computed tomography. V trimming: 3 bases; J trimming: 1 base; junction bases outside the gene matches: 16. The CDR3 sequence is 19 residues long. Germline V gene sequence: CDR1 DFQATT, CDR2 SNEGSKA (reference sequence).

The chain links TRBV20-1 to TRBJ2-3; 10 nucleotides agree with TRBD2. This receptor was taken from a young man with Graves' ophthalmopathy. The sequenced material came from blood. The CDR3 DNA sequence: TGCAGTGCTAGTGACGAGATGGGGACTAGCGCTTGGGGCACAGATACGCAGTATTTT. It encodes CSASDEMGTSAWGTDTQYF.